This TCR beta chain was found in a study of cytomegalovirus exposure and HLA in healthy donors. The study, taken as a whole, reports: Later analysis identified a missense DCLRE1C variant that was linked to TCR beta V- and J-gene trimming. Several top significant clusters appeared, in a later analysis, to be linked to common viral pathogens. Looking again later, the authors saw that most CMV-associated TCR beta chains seemed HLA-restricted. Further analysis, carried out later, found HLA-associated TCR beta chains more clonally expanded than equally common other chains.

About this clone itself: Its antigen is still unknown.

With 60 Vbeta and 13 Jbeta primers, the PCR was carried out. The table came from immunoSEQ multiplex PCR; TCRdb's copy has only in-frame clones and leaves some out. The sample totals 70,000 or so clones. Deletions cut 5 bases from V and 0 bases from J, with 11 bases between. Germline V gene sequence: CDR1 SGHTA, CDR2 FQGNSA. This CDR3 comprises 15 residues. J is TRBJ1-3 and V is TRBV7-2; no reliable D call. This TCR derives from a boy aged 5-17 years in good health and CMV-seronegative. Sequencing was performed on PBMCs. The CDR3: CASSLTGSSGNTIYF. DNA for the CDR3: TGTGCCAGCAGCCTCACGGGAAGCTCTGGAAACACCATATATTTT.